These 5 T cell receptor beta chains share one sample of origin, sequenced in a study of blood T cells in healthy people across ages (dated by TCRdb to between 2014 and 2016). Libraries were prepared through 5' RACE. The second PCR ran for about 6 to 12 cycles and used a J-beta primer mix along with a sample-barcoded 5' primer. TCRdb itself trimmed the public reads at Q25 with fastp, ran MiXCR and retained productive beta chains. Duplicate CDR3 protein sequences are folded into a single record with the most common DNA and genes. For this sample there are fewer than 2,000,000 distinct CDR3 sequences; 35% to 50% appear just once. More than 20% of the sample lies in the top ten. The source material was blood. These receptor sequences come from a human donor in good health.

This clonotype was counted only a few times. The chain uses TRBV4-3 and TRBJ2-3; 13 nucleotides match TRBD2. Germline V gives CDR1 LGHNA, CDR2 YSLEER. The CDR3 contains 15 residues. V lost 1 base and J lost 8; bases outside the gene matches: 3. The CDR3 reads CASSQGTSGGATQYF. The CDR3 DNA is TGCGCCAGCAGCCAAGGAACTAGCGGGGGGGCTACGCAGTATTTT.

The J gene is TRBJ2-1, the V gene TRBV5-6; TRBD2 aligns across 9 bases. Germline V gene data show CDR1 as SGHDT and CDR2 as YYEEEE. V dropped 0 bases and J dropped 0; count of bases not matched to a gene: 7. The CDR3 covers 18 residues. The CDR3, as DNA: TGTGCCAGCAGCTTGGCCCTAGCGGGACACCTCTCCTACAATGAGCAGTTCTTC. The encoded protein is CASSLALAGHLSYNEQFF.

Only a few counts were recorded for this clonotype. The chain carries TRBV5-1 and TRBJ1-1; the D is unclear. Trimming shortened V by 6 bases and J by 1 base, and 10 bases separated the two germline ends. The CDR3 extends over 13 amino acids. Germline V gene sequence: CDR1 SGHRS, CDR2 YFSETQ. For the CDR3, the DNA is TGCGCCAGCACCGTTTCCACGAACACTGAAGCTTTCTTT. Amino acid sequence: CASTVSTNTEAFF. Combining the CDR3 with reference TRBV5-1 and TRBJ1-1 gives the whole variable domain KAGVTQTPRYLIKTRGQQVTLSCSPISGHRSVSWYQQTPGQGLQFLFEYFSETQRNKGNFPGRFSGRQFSNSRSEMNVSTLELGDSALYLCASTVSTNTEAFFGQGTRLTVV.

The chain has TRBV7-2 and TRBJ2-1; 10 bases are shared with TRBD2. The germline gives CDR1 SGHTA, CDR2 FQGNSA. CDR3 size: 17 residues. V lost 1 base and J lost 6; bases outside the gene matches: 9. Here the CDR3 DNA reads TGTGCCAGCAGCTTAGTTCGGGAGCGGGGGGGCCTCAATGAGCAGTTCTTC. Translating it yields CASSLVRERGGLNEQFF.

The chain carries TRBV3-1 and TRBJ2-5, with 15 bases that match TRBD2. V shed 5 bases, J shed 5 bases, and the junction held 9 bases outside the gene matches. This CDR3 spans 17 amino acids. From germline, CDR1 is LGHDT and CDR2 YNNKEL (reference sequence). The CDR3 DNA follows: TGTGCCAGCAGCTTTCGGACTAGCGGGAGGGCTGATGAGACCCAGTACTTC. Translation: CASSFRTSGRADETQYF.